The 19 T cell receptor beta chains in this list originate from one sample, sequenced in a study of control samples from healthy donors and cancer patients. Assay: immunoSEQ multiplex PCR; the TCRdb copy retains only in-frame clones and omits some. Altogether fewer than 200,000 clones are present, more than 90% being singletons, with the ten largest covering more than 1.3%. Sequenced material: blood. These receptors originate from a man in his thirties or forties in good health.

This clone was recorded once. The J gene is TRBJ2-3, the V gene TRBV7-9; D uncertain. In germline, CDR1 is SEHNR, CDR2 FQNEAQ (reference sequence). The CDR3 spans 16 residues. Trimming cost V 1 base and J 4 bases, with 15 bases left between them. The CDR3, as DNA: TGTGCCAGCAGCTTAGGTTGGACCGGCAATCCAGATACGCAGTATTTT. Protein sequence: CASSLGWTGNPDTQYF.

The chain employs TRBV4-2 and TRBJ2-3; D gene unclear. This CDR3 has 12 residues. Germline V gene sequence: CDR1 LGHNA, CDR2 YNFKEQ. V lost 4 bases and J 6 bases, leaving 8 bases between the germline ends. CDR3 sequence reads: CASSPTPDTQYF. CDR3 nucleotide sequence: TGTGCCAGCAGCCCGACTCCCGATACGCAGTATTTT.

J is TRBJ2-4 and V is TRBV9; either TRBD1 or TRBD2 may supply D (6 bases each). CDR3 length: 15 residues. The ends were cut back, 3 bases at V and 0 bases at J, with 10 bases in the middle. Germline lookup yields CDR1 SGDLS and CDR2 YYNGEE. CDR3 DNA: TGTGCCAGCAGCGCCAAGGGGGGAGCCAAAAACATTCAGTACTTC. Translating gives CASSAKGGAKNIQYF. Complete variable domain (other parts from reference TRBV9 and TRBJ2-4): DSGVTQTPKHLITATGQRVTLRCSPRSGDLSVYWYQQSLDQGLQFLIQYYNGEERAKGNILERFSAQQFPDLHSELNLSSLELGDSALYFCASSAKGGAKNIQYFGAGTRLSVL.

V usage is TRBV2 and J usage is TRBJ1-3; maybe TRBD1 (6 bases). Germline CDR1 SNHLY, CDR2 FYNNEI. This CDR3 has 15 amino acids. V lost 6 bases, J lost 4 bases, and 16 bases lay in between. The CDR3 DNA follows: TGTGCCAGCAGACTGAGGACAGATCCAGGAAACACCATATATTTT. It translates to CASRLRTDPGNTIYF.

The rearrangement links TRBV24-1 to TRBJ1-4, with 10 bases that match TRBD1. This CDR3 has 17 amino acids. The junction had 4 bases not matched to a gene; V was cut back by 2 bases and J by 2 bases. Germline CDR1 and CDR2: KGHDR and SFDVKD. The DNA of the CDR3 is TGTGCCACCAGTGATTGGGACAGGGGTCCCACTAATGAAAAACTGTTTTTT. It encodes CATSDWDRGPTNEKLFF.

The V gene is TRBV29-1, the J gene TRBJ1-2, with D maybe TRBD1 (6 bases). The CDR3 has 11 residues. V shed 4 bases and J shed 7 bases, with 10 bases lying between them. The germline gives CDR1 SQVTM, CDR2 ANQGSEA. Written as DNA, the CDR3 is TGCAGCGTTGGCGGGACACGTGGCTACACCTTC. This gives the protein CSVGGTRGYTF.

The chain has TRBV12-5 and TRBJ2-2, with D uncertain. This CDR3 spans 12 amino acids. Germline V CDR1 and CDR2: LGHNT, FRNRAP. V was clipped by 3 bases and J by 5 bases, with 4 bases between them. The CDR3 sequence: CASGLGTGELFF. The CDR3, as DNA: TGTGCTAGTGGTTTAGGTACCGGGGAGCTGTTTTTT.

The V and J genes are TRBV5-6 and TRBJ1-5; no clear D. The CDR3 is 15 amino acids. The V gene's germline CDR1 is SGHDT and CDR2 YYEEEE. V was pared by 0 bases and J by 0 bases, with 7 bases between. The CDR3 region has the DNA TGTGCCAGCAGCTTGGGTCCTCGTAGCAATCAGCCCCAGCATTTT. It is translated as CASSLGPRSNQPQHF.

The rearrangement uses TRBV20-1 and TRBJ2-3, with 11 bases that match TRBD2. J gave up 2 bases and V 3 bases, and 10 bases lay outside the gene matches. Germline CDR1 is DFQATT and CDR2 is SNEGSKA (reference sequence). The CDR3 contains 17 residues. CDR3 coding DNA: TGCAGTGCTAGTGGGGGTGGGACTAGCGGTACCACAGATACGCAGTATTTT. Translating it yields CSASGGGTSGTTDTQYF.

This chain connects TRBV29-1 to TRBJ2-4; 10 bases map to TRBD2. Looked up from germline, CDR1 is SQVTM and CDR2 is ANQGSEA. With 0 bases clipped from V and 0 bases from J, the junction kept 20 bases outside the gene matches. CDR3 length equals 22 residues. The CDR3 DNA sequence: TGCAGCGTTGAAGAGGAGACTAGCGGGCGTTATTCCGACTCCGTAGCCAAAAACATTCAGTACTTC. Amino acid sequence: CSVEEETSGRYSDSVAKNIQYF.

The V and J genes are TRBV25-1 and TRBJ1-2, with a tentative D call TRBD1 (5 bases). V was trimmed by 0 bases and J by 5 bases, leaving 10 bases between them. Germline V gives CDR1 MGHDK, CDR2 SYGVNS. The CDR3 has 14 residues. The CDR3 region has the DNA TGTGCCAGCAGTGAATATGAGGGGTGGTATGGCTACACCTTC. As protein: CASSEYEGWYGYTF.

A remark on this clone: Other DNA sequences within the sample encode an identical CDR3. The chain employs TRBV7-9 and TRBJ1-4; D unclear. The CDR3 is made up of 13 amino acids. Germline V gives CDR1 SEHNR, CDR2 FQNEAQ (reference sequence). Trimming pared 1 base from V and 5 bases from J, leaving 5 bases between. CDR3 sequence reads: CASSLGGNEKLFF. As DNA, the CDR3 is TGTGCCAGCAGCTTAGGTGGGAATGAAAAACTGTTTTTT.

This chain connects TRBV4-1 to TRBJ2-7; 12 bases are a match to TRBD1. This CDR3 contains 17 residues. Germline V gene sequence: CDR1 MGHRA, CDR2 YSYEKL. V was clipped by 0 bases and J by 6 bases; unmatched bases: 9. CDR3 in DNA: TGCGCCAGCAGCCAAGAAGAGACCGGGACAGGGGGCTTCGAGCAGTACTTC. Residues: CASSQEETGTGGFEQYF.

CDR3 in amino acids: CASSLGGVSSYNEQFF. DNA for the CDR3: TGTGCCAGCAGTTTGGGTGGCGTCTCCTCCTACAATGAGCAGTTCTTC. The chain joins TRBV27 to TRBJ2-1; D is unclear. The CDR3 runs to 16 residues. Trimming pared 3 bases from V and 0 bases from J, leaving 12 bases between. Per germline, CDR1 MNHEY and CDR2 SMNVEV (reference sequence).

The chain has TRBV7-3 and TRBJ1-2; D gene uncertain. The germline V gene has CDR1 SGHTA and CDR2 FQGTGA. This CDR3 is built from 13 residues. Trimming took off 6 bases at V and 4 bases at J, with 12 bases between the two ends. CDR3 nucleotides: TGTGCCAGCAGTCGTGGGGTCGGCTATGGCTACACCTTC. Its translation: CASSRGVGYGYTF. The entire variable domain, with the rest obtained from reference TRBV7-3 and TRBJ1-2, is as follows: GAGVSQTPSNKVTEKGKYVELRCDPISGHTALYWYRQSLGQGPEFLIYFQGTGAADDSGLPNDRFFAVRPEGSVSTLKIQRTERGDSAVYLCASSRGVGYGYTFGSGTRLTVV.

J is TRBJ1-5 and V is TRBV11-2, with no clear D. Per the germline V gene, CDR1 is SGHAT and CDR2 is FQNNGV. Trimming stripped 5 bases from V and 5 bases from J, with 10 bases between. The CDR3 totals 13 residues. Here the CDR3 DNA reads TGTGCCAGCAGCGTCCTAGGAGATCAGCCCCAGCATTTT. It translates to CASSVLGDQPQHF.

The chain has TRBV18 and TRBJ2-1; 15 bases are a match to TRBD2. The CDR3 runs to 17 residues. Trimming took 3 bases from V and 5 from J; bases not matched to a gene: 5. Germline V gene sequence: CDR1 KGHSH, CDR2 LQKENI. CDR3: CASSPPGLAGGNNEQFF. The CDR3 DNA is TGTGCCAGCTCACCCCCCGGACTAGCGGGAGGGAACAATGAGCAGTTCTTC.

The chain couples TRBV28 to TRBJ1-1, with D possibly being TRBD1 (6 bases). Germline values: CDR1 MDHEN, CDR2 SYDVKM. V lost 5 bases, J lost 7 bases, and 11 bases lay in between. CDR3 length: 12 amino acids. In nucleotides, the CDR3 is TGTGCCAGCAGTCCCTTAGGGGGTGAAGCTTTCTTT. This codes for CASSPLGGEAFF.

In its sample, this clone was seen once. V usage is TRBV11-2 and J usage is TRBJ1-3; D ambiguous. The CDR3 consists of 11 residues. Germline CDR1 and CDR2: SGHAT and FQNNGV. Trimming shortened V by 7 bases and J by 2 bases, and 3 bases separated the two germline ends. The CDR3: CASTPGNTIYF. In DNA, the CDR3 is TGTGCCAGCACCCCTGGAAACACCATATATTTT.